These 15 T cell receptor beta chains came from one sample sequenced in a study of CD8+CD57+ T cells in acquired aplastic anemia. The template used for profiling TCR beta VDJ and CDR3 was genomic DNA. TCRdb re-derived calls from the reads in MiXCR, one entry per CDR3 protein. The sample lists a few hundred thousand distinct CDR3 sequences; roughly 57% were seen once. The sequenced sample was sorted CD4+, CD8+, or CD8+CD57+ T cells (not recorded which) from PBMCs. Receptors were obtained from a human donor in good health.

The rearrangement joins TRBV7-2 to TRBJ1-1; D remains ambiguous. V gave up 5 bases and J gave up 5 bases, with 18 bases separating them. The CDR3 runs to 15 residues. Germline loops: CDR1 SGHTA, CDR2 FQGNSA. The CDR3: CASSQLIMGGTEAFF. CDR3 DNA sequence: TGTGCCAGCAGCCAGCTTATAATGGGCGGGACTGAAGCTTTCTTT.

Only a few counts were recorded for this clonotype. The V and J genes are TRBV6-2 or TRBV6-3 and TRBJ2-1; 10 nucleotides line up with TRBD2. With V trimmed by 0 bases and J by 0 bases, 8 bases remained unmatched. The CDR3 runs to 19 residues. Germline V gene lookup returns CDR1 MNHEY and CDR2 SVGEGT. CDR3 sequence reads: CASSYSHGTSESSYNEQFF. CDR3 in DNA: TGTGCCAGCAGTTACTCTCATGGGACTAGCGAGAGCTCCTACAATGAGCAGTTCTTC.

The V gene is TRBV2, the J gene TRBJ1-2; 8 bases align to TRBD1. The ends lost 1 base at V and 3 bases at J; junction bases unmatched: 1. Germline CDR1 is SNHLY and CDR2 is FYNNEI. This CDR3 contains 14 residues. The CDR3 protein is CASSEETGDYGYTF. The CDR3 bases are TGTGCCAGCAGTGAAGAGACAGGGGACTATGGCTACACCTTC.

The rearrangement joins TRBV19 to TRBJ2-5; D call uncertain. Trimming stripped 1 base from V and 4 bases from J, with 7 bases between. The CDR3 is 13 amino acids. The germline CDR1 and CDR2 sequences are LNHDA and SQIVND (reference sequence). Here the CDR3 DNA reads TGTGCCAGTAGTATAGCTAGTGGAGAGACCCAGTACTTC. Protein product: CASSIASGETQYF.

This clonotype was counted once. The chain is built from TRBV20-1 and TRBJ2-7, with TRBD2 as a possible D gene (5 bases). Germline CDR1 is DFQATT and CDR2 is SNEGSKA (reference sequence). The length of the CDR3 is 12 residues. Trimming stripped 6 bases from V and 1 base from J, with 10 bases between. This chain's CDR3 is CSAPGGSYEQYF. CDR3 nucleotides: TGCAGTGCACCTGGAGGTTCCTACGAGCAGTACTTC.

The sample holds one count of this clonotype. The gene calls are TRBV10-3 and TRBJ1-2, with 9 bases matching TRBD1. V lost 7 bases, J lost 8 bases, and 5 bases stayed unmatched. The CDR3 loop spans 12 amino acids. CDR1 and CDR2 (germline): ENHRY, SYGVKD. CDR3 in DNA: TGTGCCATCAATGGACAGGGGCCAGGCTACACCTTC. The encoded protein is CAINGQGPGYTF.

This clonotype was observed a few times. A junction end diverges from the germline sequence, so it may reflect a read error. The gene calls are TRBV10-3 and TRBJ2-2; weak D call: TRBD2 (6 bases). Germline V gene lookup returns CDR1 ENHRY and CDR2 SYGVKD. The CDR3 length is 17 residues. This CDR3 is CAISEPRDFLNTRELFF. CDR3 DNA sequence: TGTGCCATCAGTGAGCCCCGGGACTTCCTGAACACCAGGGAGCTGTTTTTT.

This clonotype was found a few times. The J gene is TRBJ1-2, the V gene TRBV27; 9 bases align to TRBD1. The V gene's germline CDR1 is MNHEY and CDR2 SMNVEV (reference sequence). J was trimmed by 4 bases and V by 3 bases; bases with no gene match: 3. This CDR3 contains 14 residues. In DNA, the CDR3 is TGTGCCAGCAGTTTTACAGGGGGCGGCTATGGCTACACCTTC. Its translation is CASSFTGGGYGYTF.

The chain couples TRBV9 to TRBJ2-1; TRBD2 matches 10 bases. Trimming cost V 0 bases and J 0 bases; bases outside gene matches: 3. Germline V CDR1 and CDR2: SGDLS, YYNGEE. The CDR3 consists of 17 residues. The CDR3 nucleotides are TGTGCCAGCAGCGTAGGTCCTAGCGGGAGCTCCTACAATGAGCAGTTCTTC. Amino acid sequence: CASSVGPSGSSYNEQFF.

This clonotype was observed many times. V and J are TRBV9 and TRBJ2-2; the D call may be TRBD1 or TRBD2 (5 bases each). The CDR3 spans 14 residues. V shed 0 bases and J shed 6 bases, with 9 bases lying between them. Germline V gene lookup returns CDR1 SGDLS and CDR2 YYNGEE. The CDR3, as DNA: TGTGCCAGCAGCGTAGGTGGGGGAGCCGGGGAGCTGTTTTTT. It yields the protein CASSVGGGAGELFF.

This rearrangement joins TRBV7-3 to TRBJ2-1, with unresolved D. The CDR3 length is 15 residues. Germline V gene lookup returns CDR1 SGHTA and CDR2 FQGTGA. V was pared by 2 bases and J by 2 bases, with 10 bases between. The CDR3 protein is CASSLESQPYNEQFF. The CDR3 DNA sequence: TGTGCCAGCAGCTTAGAAAGCCAGCCCTACAATGAGCAGTTCTTC.

The chain is built from TRBV9 and TRBJ1-3; D remains unclear. Trimming left V 0 bases short and J 4 bases short, with 8 bases between. CDR3 length: 14 residues. Germline CDR1 SGDLS, CDR2 YYNGEE. The CDR3 bases are TGTGCCAGCAGCGTAGGATCGGAAGGAAACACCATATATTTT. This translates into CASSVGSEGNTIYF.

In this sample, this clonotype turned up a few times. This chain connects TRBV5-1 to TRBJ2-7; 8 bases fit TRBD2. The CDR3 is made up of 14 amino acids. Germline lookup yields CDR1 SGHRS and CDR2 YFSETQ. Unmatched junction bases numbered 4, after V lost 1 base and J lost 4 bases. This CDR3 reads CASSLRVAGYEQYF. The CDR3 nucleotides read TGCGCCAGCAGCTTGCGAGTAGCGGGGTACGAGCAGTACTTC.

V and J are TRBV5-4 and TRBJ1-2; TRBD1 matches 10 bases. The V gene's germline CDR1 is SGHNT and CDR2 YYREEE (reference sequence). The CDR3 contains 16 residues. Trimming removed 1 base from V and 8 bases from J; junction bases left unmatched: 11. The CDR3 sequence: CASSLLDRGHGSGYTF. CDR3 DNA sequence: TGTGCCAGCAGCTTGCTAGACAGGGGGCACGGGAGCGGCTACACCTTC.

This chain links TRBV20-1 with TRBJ1-1, with D unresolved. Trimming shortened V by 2 bases and J by 1 base, and 5 bases separated the two germline ends. The germline gives CDR1 DFQATT, CDR2 SNEGSKA (reference sequence). The CDR3 is 12 residues long. The CDR3 region is CSARSANTEAFF. In nucleotides, the CDR3 is TGCAGTGCTAGAAGTGCGAACACTGAAGCTTTCTTT.